This T cell receptor beta chain was documented in a study of OX40 agonist ivuxolimab in advanced cancers. General study results and limits: In the 0.1 to 3.0 mg/kg range, CD4+ and CD8+ blood T cells had expanded clonally by week 6. Expansion of clones was among the lowest in partial responders at 0.1-3.0 mg/kg.

To note about this clone: Its cognate antigen is unknown. The junction and the germline gene differ at one end; a read error may be behind it. This specimen includes other DNA sequences encoding the same CDR3.

This table comes from immunoSEQ multiplex PCR, and its TCRdb copy is limited to in-frame clones, with some not included. The data show about 17,000 clones, less than 90% seen once. The CDR3 is made up of 13 amino acids. In germline, CDR1 is MGHRA, CDR2 YSYEKL. Systemic immunosuppression or a history of autoimmune disease excluded patients. Sequencing was performed on CD4+ or CD8+ T cells sorted from blood, taken in a trial of the OX40 agonist ivuxolimab. V usage is TRBV4-1 and J usage is TRBJ1-3, with D hard to call. The sequence came from an adult with an advanced solid tumor such as melanoma, head and neck, liver or kidney cancer. DNA of the CDR3: TGCGCCAGCAGTCAAGTTCGAGGAAACACCATATATTTT. It yields the protein CASSQVRGNTIYF.